Listed below are T cell receptor beta chains from one sample, sequenced in a study of response to subunit inactivated influenza vaccine. Using its own MiXCR run on the RT-PCR reads, TCRdb lists one record per CDR3 protein. The sample has roughly 540,000 distinct CDR3 sequences; roughly a quarter are singletons. These same records also appear under a second study, on T cells expressing NK-cell markers.

The material was CD4+ T cells sorted from PBMCs, obtained less than 13 days after vaccination. The receptors shown here come from a man aged 45-60 years who received an inactivated influenza vaccine. Each CDR3 is given with its conserved first and last residue. Fields, in order: J gene, V gene, D gene, clone size, CDR3 DNA, CDR3 protein. The D gene is left open where the match is weak. Only part of the rows carry a size: once, few, many, or a class if the clone is expanded.

J: TRBJ2-1; V: TRBV7-6; D: TRBD2; size: few; DNA: TGTGCCAGCAGCATCAGACTAGCGGGAGGGCCACGAGAGCAGTTCTTC; CDR3: CASSIRLAGGPREQFF
J: TRBJ1-5; V: TRBV20-1; D: NA; size: few; DNA: TGCAGTGCTAGACCCAGGGTTCTGAGCAATCAGCCCCAGCATTTT; CDR3: CSARPRVLSNQPQHF
J: TRBJ1-1; V: TRBV28; D: NA; size: NA; DNA: TGTGCCAGCAGCCCGACAGCAGACTTCACTGAAGCTTTCTTT; CDR3: CASSPTADFTEAFF
J: TRBJ1-5; V: TRBV12-3/TRBV12-4; D: NA; size: NA; DNA: TGTGCCAGCAGTTATGACGGTTATCAGCCCCAGCATTTT; CDR3: CASSYDGYQPQHF
J: TRBJ2-3; V: TRBV24-1; D: NA; size: few; DNA: TGTGCCACCAGTGATTCCACAGGGACAGATACGCAGTATTTT; CDR3: CATSDSTGTDTQYF
J: TRBJ1-6; V: TRBV5-1; D: NA; size: NA; DNA: TGCGCCAGCAGCCCCCAGACTGCCCTTAATTCACCCCTCCACTTT; CDR3: CASSPQTALNSPLHF
J: TRBJ1-1; V: TRBV20-1; D: NA; size: few; DNA: TGCAGTGCTGGGCTGGCTGACACTGAAGCTTTCTTT; CDR3: CSAGLADTEAFF
J: TRBJ2-3; V: TRBV30; D: NA; size: few; DNA: TGTGCCTGGAGTAAACAGGGCGATACGCAGTATTTT; CDR3: CAWSKQGDTQYF
J: TRBJ2-1; V: TRBV29-1; D: NA; size: many; DNA: TGCAGCGTTGAGGGCTCGGGCGCCAAACTTAATGAGCAGTTCTTC; CDR3: CSVEGSGAKLNEQFF
J: TRBJ2-2; V: TRBV5-1; D: TRBD2; size: many; DNA: TGCGCCAGCAGCTTGGTAGTAGCGGGATTTGACACCGGGGAGCTGTTTTTT; CDR3: CASSLVVAGFDTGELFF
J: TRBJ2-3; V: TRBV20-1; D: NA; size: NA; DNA: TGCAGTGCTTCAATGAGAGGGGCCGGCACAGATACGCAGTATTTT; CDR3: CSASMRGAGTDTQYF
J: TRBJ2-7; V: TRBV30; D: NA; size: few; DNA: TGTGCCTGGAGTGTAGGTGGGAGTCTCAACGAGCAGTACTTC; CDR3: CAWSVGGSLNEQYF
J: TRBJ2-7; V: TRBV5-1; D: TRBD2; size: NA; DNA: TGCGCCAGCAGCTTGGGGCTAGCGGGGAGGGTCCCGTCCTACGAGCAGTACTTC; CDR3: CASSLGLAGRVPSYEQYF
J: TRBJ2-6; V: TRBV15; D: NA; size: NA; DNA: TGTGCCACCAGCAGACCTTTCAACGTCCTGACTTTC; CDR3: CATSRPFNVLTF
J: TRBJ1-1; V: TRBV5-1; D: NA; size: many; DNA: TGCGCCAGCAGCCCCCGGACAGCGAACACTGAAGCTTTCTTT; CDR3: CASSPRTANTEAFF
J: TRBJ2-4; V: TRBV7-8; D: NA; size: few; DNA: TGTGCCAGCAGCTCCCTGCGGATTCCAACAAACCAGTACTTC; CDR3: CASSSLRIPTNQYF
J: TRBJ1-6; V: TRBV2; D: TRBD1; size: NA; DNA: TGTGCCAGCAGTGAGGACAGGGAATATTCACCCCTCCACTTT; CDR3: CASSEDREYSPLHF
J: TRBJ2-3; V: TRBV24-1; D: TRBD2; size: NA; DNA: TGTGCCACCAGTGATCCGGGGAGGGAGGCTACGCAGTATTTT; CDR3: CATSDPGREATQYF
J: TRBJ2-7; V: TRBV4-3; D: TRBD1; size: NA; DNA: TGCGCCAGCAGCCAGGAGCCGAACAGGGGCCAATCCTACGAGCAGTACTTC; CDR3: CASSQEPNRGQSYEQYF
J: TRBJ2-1; V: TRBV27; D: NA; size: NA; DNA: TGTGCCAGCAGAACTGACGTGTACAATGAGCAGTTCTTC; CDR3: CASRTDVYNEQFF
J: TRBJ2-7; V: TRBV7-9; D: TRBD2; size: NA; DNA: TGTGCCAGCAGCGGGCCGGGACTAGCGGGAAACGAGCAGTACTTC; CDR3: CASSGPGLAGNEQYF
J: TRBJ2-4; V: TRBV12-3/TRBV12-4; D: NA; size: few; DNA: TGTGCCAGCAGTTTAAGAGGGGTTAGATCGGACATTCAGTACTTC; CDR3: CASSLRGVRSDIQYF
J: TRBJ2-7; V: TRBV14; D: NA; size: few; DNA: TGTGCCAGCAGCCAAAGGTCCTCCTACGAGCAGTACTTC; CDR3: CASSQRSSYEQYF
J: TRBJ1-2; V: TRBV20-1; D: NA; size: few; DNA: TGCAGTGCTAGAGATCTAGGGGGCTATGGCTACACCTTC; CDR3: CSARDLGGYGYTF
J: TRBJ1-2; V: TRBV5-6; D: NA; size: many; DNA: TGCGCCAGCAGCTCGGGGGTCTATGGCTACACCTTC; CDR3: CASSSGVYGYTF
J: TRBJ2-1; V: TRBV29-1; D: TRBD1; size: few; DNA: TGCAGCGTTGAAGGGGGGACAGGACGAAGTGAGCAGTTCTTC; CDR3: CSVEGGTGRSEQFF
J: TRBJ2-3; V: TRBV24-1; D: TRBD1; size: NA; DNA: TGTGCCACCAGTGATGGGACAGGGAACACAGATACGCAGTATTTT; CDR3: CATSDGTGNTDTQYF
J: TRBJ2-5; V: TRBV7-6; D: NA; size: many; DNA: TGTGCCAGCAGCTTAGGGGGCGTTCAGGGGACCCAGTACTTC; CDR3: CASSLGGVQGTQYF
J: TRBJ1-1; V: TRBV10-3; D: NA; size: NA; DNA: TGTGCCATCACCCCGGGACAGAACACTGAAGCTTTCTTT; CDR3: CAITPGQNTEAFF
J: TRBJ2-6; V: TRBV29-1; D: NA; size: few; DNA: TGCAGCGTCCAAGGGGCTGGGGCCAACGTCCTGACTTTC; CDR3: CSVQGAGANVLTF
J: TRBJ2-3; V: TRBV9; D: NA; size: NA; DNA: TGTGCCAGCAGCCCTTCCTTGGGCACAGATACGCAGTATTTT; CDR3: CASSPSLGTDTQYF
J: TRBJ2-2; V: TRBV5-1; D: NA; size: NA; DNA: TGCGCCAGCAGCACGGGACGGAACATCGGGGAGCTGTTTTTT; CDR3: CASSTGRNIGELFF
J: TRBJ1-2; V: TRBV5-1; D: TRBD1; size: few; DNA: TGCGCCAGCAGCACCCCGACAGGGGGCGATGGCTACACCTTC; CDR3: CASSTPTGGDGYTF
J: TRBJ1-2; V: TRBV12-3/TRBV12-4; D: NA; size: NA; DNA: TGTGCCAGGAGTTTATCGGTTAACTATGGCTACACCTTC; CDR3: CARSLSVNYGYTF
J: TRBJ1-6; V: TRBV6-1; D: TRBD1; size: few; DNA: TGTGCCAGTACGACAGGGACAAATTCACCCCTCCACTTT; CDR3: CASTTGTNSPLHF
J: TRBJ2-1; V: TRBV4-2; D: TRBD2; size: few; DNA: TGTGCCAGCAGCCAGGATTTTCCGGGACTAGCGGGAGGTAATGAGCAGTTCTTC; CDR3: CASSQDFPGLAGGNEQFF
J: TRBJ2-5; V: TRBV11-1; D: TRBD2; size: NA; DNA: TGTGCCAGCAGCCCCTCCACGCTAGCGGGGGGGTACCAAGAGACCCAGTACTTC; CDR3: CASSPSTLAGGYQETQYF
J: TRBJ2-6; V: TRBV10-3; D: TRBD1; size: NA; DNA: TGTGCCAGCAGGACAGGGCCTGGGGCCAACGTCCTGACTTTC; CDR3: CASRTGPGANVLTF
J: TRBJ1-3; V: TRBV27; D: NA; size: NA; DNA: TGTGCCAGCAGAAAACAGGGAGTGGGCACCATATATTTT; CDR3: CASRKQGVGTIYF
J: TRBJ1-5; V: TRBV20-1; D: NA; size: NA; DNA: TGCAGTGCAAAAACCACCTCCAATCAGCCCCAGCATTTT; CDR3: CSAKTTSNQPQHF
J: TRBJ2-5; V: TRBV29-1; D: NA; size: NA; DNA: TGCAGCACCGCCGAAGGGGAGACCCAGTACTTC; CDR3: CSTAEGETQYF
J: TRBJ2-7; V: TRBV5-1; D: NA; size: few; DNA: TGCGCCAGCAGCGCGAATGCCAGGAACAACGAGCAGTACTTC; CDR3: CASSANARNNEQYF
J: TRBJ2-7; V: TRBV5-6; D: NA; size: few; DNA: TGTGCCAGCAGCAGGGGGACTGTTCCCTACGAGCAGTACTTC; CDR3: CASSRGTVPYEQYF
J: TRBJ2-5; V: TRBV3-1; D: NA; size: few; DNA: TGTGCCAGCAGCCAGACAGGGACCCAGTACTTC; CDR3: CASSQTGTQYF
J: TRBJ2-1; V: TRBV20-1; D: NA; size: few; DNA: TGCAGTGCTAGAGACTGGAGTTCCGATGAGCAGTTCTTC; CDR3: CSARDWSSDEQFF
J: TRBJ2-1; V: TRBV11-2; D: NA; size: NA; DNA: TGTGCCATCCGGCCCCGGGACTCCTACGGCAATGAGCAGTTCTTC; CDR3: CAIRPRDSYGNEQFF